A single TCR beta chain is shown here with its context. The clone's antigen remains unknown. There are no base qualities to consult, and no much larger clone falls within one base. This sample stems from a study of cytomegalovirus exposure and HLA in healthy donors listed by TCRdb under 2017. For context, the study as a whole: An earlier analysis of some 500 of the donors reported 250 to 300 Gb of sequence data and 117 million unique TCR beta sequences from about 180 million T cells. Four or five DR-DQ haplotypes were handled as single units for association and clustering because linkage in the cohort was strong. High-throughput TCR immunosequencing, statistical association of individual TCRs with disease status, and machine learning were combined to predict cytomegalovirus infection status. The genetic ancestry cluster associated with self-reported Caucasian donors included roughly 84% of the approximately 430 genotyped donors. An early release covering some 640 HLA-typed donors comprised around 300 gigabases of sequencing data and around 80 million unique TCR sequences. All discovery cohort repertoires had been generated using a single sequencing platform. In addition to the first cohort of 650 to 800 subjects, a separate validation cohort of 100 to 150 different subjects was used. Donor age, sex, ethnicity and CMV serostatus were collected together with the repertoire data. Typing coverage differed by locus: A, B, C, DRB1 and DQB1 were typed in about 620-640 donors, DQA1 in about 500, DPA1 in 606, and DPB1 in approximately 450. On average, 235,054 unique TCR beta nucleotide sequences were sequenced per donor among some 420 genotyped donors of the cohort, with 15% to 20% of those sequences being non-productive. An earlier analysis of several hundred of the donors used high-throughput TCR beta sequencing to judge whether each TCR beta V gene segment behaved as functional or pseudogenic. Rather than using new phenotypic data, the later analysis identified candidate immune exposures from TCR beta sequences and from how often those sequences occurred across donors. Genome-wide SNP genotypes for about three fifths of the roughly 670 donors were used in a later genetic analysis, which treated that subset as a discovery cohort. The study profiled the T cell repertoires of some 610 subjects by immunosequencing and related them to cytomegalovirus serostatus. The aim of the study was to test whether cataloging public T cell receptors could identify signatures of past pathogen exposure. HLA typing included class I and class II loci at four-digit resolution. A later analysis re-analyzed previously published TCR beta repertoires from 666 donors and added high-resolution HLA genotyping to study TCR occurrence patterns. Overall study results and their limits: Only TCR beta chains were sequenced in this cohort, and the absence of alpha or paired-chain data limited detectable features. A further reported finding was that TCR beta sequences accurately predicted the HLA-A and HLA-B alleles for most subjects in the first cohort. CMV serostatus was the only immune exposure information available for the cohort. Specific HLA alleles were associated with 16,951 TCR beta sequences at a false discovery rate of 0.05 in a later analysis. A later analysis found that HLA-associated TCR beta chains were more clonally expanded and had lower generation probabilities than equally common non-associated chains. When HLA alleles, especially DR and DQ, strongly co-occurred, TCR associations were difficult to assign to individual alleles. An association between a missense DCLRE1C variant and V-gene and J-gene trimming of TCR beta chains was found in a later genetic analysis and replicated in an independent cohort. Broadly in line with IMGT annotations, most TCR beta V segments showed up in productive rearrangements about 87% or about 30% of the time in an earlier analysis of around 550 of the donors. Because counts were too low, roughly 18 rarely observed V segments, including chromosome 9 orphons, were left out of the earlier analysis of several hundred of the donors. Several of the top co-occurrence clusters appeared to be linked to parvovirus B19, influenza, CMV and Epstein-Barr virus, according to a later analysis. Compared with the approximately 700-donor mean, donors in an Asian-associated ancestry cluster had fewer N-insertions in productive TCRs, according to a later genetic analysis. The presence/absence analyses assumed that sequencing depth was roughly uniform across donors, and that assumption may not be true. In a later analysis, most CMV-associated TCR beta chains were found to appear HLA-restricted, with HLA associations seemingly driven largely by CMV exposure. Three of the identified cytomegalovirus-associated TCR beta chains were confirmed in vitro to be specific for cytomegalovirus antigens. In both the original and validation cohorts, the classifier was reported to diagnose cytomegalovirus status with high specificity and sensitivity. A total of fewer than 200 TCR beta chains were listed by the study as associated with cytomegalovirus. In a later analysis, the rate of TCR association differed among HLA loci, with DRB1 alleles having the most associated TCRs and HLA-C alleles having the fewest. While some public TCRs were present in many individuals, most TCR sequences turned up only very rarely across donors. Because the 87-base-pair reads could not distinguish some IMGT-functional V segments, including TRBV6-2 and TRBV6-3, those segments were excluded. HLA typing was unavailable for some donors at each locus, so association tests used only the typed subset. Linkage disequilibrium might explain the correlated functional status among segregating V segments, but an unknown experimental factor could not be ruled out. It was suggested by the authors that the approach could potentially be generalized to other disease states and immunological phenotypes. A cluster of highly shared sequence variants was judged likely to represent a technical artifact of the sequencing pipeline.

The cohort comprised 710 or so healthy bone marrow donors. All cohort members were sampled while nominally healthy, although unrecorded immune exposures were likely present. The donor was CMV seropositive and belonged to the group of 270 or so seropositive cohort members. A peripheral blood sample was collected from each donor, and TCR beta sequencing was performed on peripheral blood mononuclear cells. The Qiagen DNeasy Blood Extraction Kit was used to extract genomic DNA from the blood cell samples. The CDR3 has 15 amino acids, counting the end cysteine and phenylalanine. Only CDR3 DNA is held: 45 bases, read in frame from base 1. For CDR1 and CDR2, the germline V gene lists MNHEY and SVGAGI. The method behind the library was the immunoSEQ multiplex PCR assay. A mixture of 60 forward primers for TCR Vbeta segments and 13 reverse primers for TCR Jbeta segments was used in the multiplex PCR. The CDR3 region of rearranged TCR beta genes was amplified from genomic DNA with a multiplex PCR assay. The Illumina HiSeq System was used to sequence the amplified TCR beta libraries as 87-base-pair reads. Turning to the authors' computational methods: A later analysis counted tens of millions of unique TCR beta chains across the 690 or so repertoires, and some 11 million of these chains were shared by at least two donors. Raw reads were error-corrected and collapsed into unique sequences with a nearest-neighbor algorithm that merged closely related sequences to remove PCR and sequencing errors. To assign V, D and J gene segments, CDR3 sequences were aligned to IMGT reference sequences. For a sequence to be retained, a match of at least six nucleotides was required to both a V gene segment and a J gene segment. A rearrangement counted as productive if the CDR3 had no stop codons and remained in frame with V and J, and every other rearrangement counted as non-productive. Following IMGT convention, CDR3 was defined as the stretch from the second conserved V-encoded cysteine up to the conserved J-encoded phenylalanine. In an earlier analysis of more than 550 of the donors, sequences lacking an unambiguous match to a single V gene segment were excluded. An earlier analysis of a few hundred of the donors classified V segments as functional when productive rearrangements were above 56.7% and as segregating when the standard deviation between donors was above 5%. A statistical classification framework was built for diagnosing cytomegalovirus status from the catalog of TCR beta chain sequences. In a later analysis, V and J genes were assigned by comparing TCR nucleotide sequences against IMGT/GENE-DB human TR gene sequences. A later analysis assigned CDR3 sequences and most-parsimonious VDJ recombination scenarios with the TCRdist pipeline. In a later analysis, each TCR beta chain was defined by its CDR3 amino acid sequence together with its V-gene family, and reads lacking a unique V-gene family were excluded. In a later analysis, fewer than 600 highly shared, low-generation-probability nucleotide sequences were removed to address suspected cross-contamination and a sequencing artifact. A later analysis calculated a clonal expansion index for each public chain from normalized within-repertoire ranks of inferred template counts. In a later analysis, generation probabilities were computed using a VDJ recombination model fitted to out-of-frame rearrangements, and the results were checked against IGoR. In a later analysis, TCR-TCR, TCR-HLA and TCR-CMV co-occurrence was scored with hypergeometric tests, and a repertoire-size bias correction was applied to TCR pairs. A later analysis estimated false discovery rates by permuting HLA or CMV assignments 20 times. A later analysis grouped co-occurring TCRs with DBSCAN, adding TCRdist sequence similarity when clustering within HLA-allele-positive subsets. Repertoires with fewer than 30,000 or more than 120,000 public chains, plus five repertoires with anomalous nucleotide sharing, were excluded from co-occurrence clustering. Held by TCRdb, this immuneACCESS table contains in-frame sequences only and omits some clones. Under half of the omission traces to an unresolved V gene where checked; the cause of the rest is unknown. V and J calls plus clone size are reproduced from that table; the DNA served to infer D and trimming. This sample is represented by over 85,000 clones; over 60% of them were singletons. Of the sample, under 3% falls within the top ten clones.

In this chain, TRBV6-5 is recombined with TRBJ2-5; 10 bases in the middle match TRBD1. TRBJ2-7 explains the end of the DNA better; the J call may be wrong. Sequenced: PBMCs. This TCR came from a woman aged 60-75 years in good health and CMV-seropositive. The DNA sequence is TGTGCCAGCAGTCGAAGAGGGACAGGGGTTGTCGAGCAGTACTTC. This gives the protein CASSRRGTGVVEQYF.